Sequencing of this T cell receptor (beta chain) was carried out in a study of neoadjuvant anti-PD-1 for oral cavity cancer. This table comes from immunoSEQ multiplex PCR, and its TCRdb copy is limited to in-frame clones, with some not included. Of some 30,000 clones in the sample, more than 65% were seen once. This CDR3 comprises 14 residues. CDR1 is SGHDT and CDR2 is YYEEEE in the germline V gene. V dropped 0 bases and J dropped 7 bases, with 11 bases sitting between them. Specified time point: after neoadjuvant nivolumab, at surgical resection. The starting material was PBMCs, obtained after nivolumab (anti-PD-1) treatment. The V call is TRBV5-6, the J call TRBJ2-1; possible D gene TRBD1, 6 bases. This TCR derives from a person aged 35-80 years with oral cavity squamous cell carcinoma. CDR3 amino acids: CASSLVRGINEQFF. DNA for the CDR3: TGTGCCAGCAGCTTGGTCAGGGGAATTAATGAGCAGTTCTTC.